The clone carrying this T cell receptor beta chain was found once. The antigen remains unidentified. Germline CDR1 reads SGHTS; CDR2 reads YDEGEE. This CDR3 comprises 16 residues. The V segment lost 0 bases and the J segment 5 bases; nucleotides outside the gene matches: 8. The sample comes from a study of T cells after posttransplantation cyclophosphamide. Method: immunoSEQ multiplex PCR; TCRdb's copy keeps in-frame clones and lacks some. The data contain about 15,000 clones, less than 95% of them singletons. The naive gate required viable CD3+CD4+ or CD3+CD8+ cells with CCR7+CD45RA+CD45RO-CD95-CD27+CD28+ phenotype. Peripheral blood was collected from the related graft donor on the marrow donation day. Overall study results and limits: Recipient CMV seropositivity and CMV reactivation strongly tracked TRB clonality. Later blood repertoires were often dominated by clones from the donor CD8+ memory compartment. Tissue-infiltrating T cells from skin or gut overlapped little with blood T cells.

Sequencing was performed on naive CD4+ T cells sorted from blood. The sequence was obtained from a woman in her forties or fifties in good health and a related stem cell transplant donor. This rearrangement joins TRBV5-8 to TRBJ2-5; 9 bases align to TRBD1. CDR3 protein: CASSLGPTGTGETQYF. The CDR3 region has the DNA TGTGCCAGCAGCTTGGGCCCAACAGGGACAGGGGAGACCCAGTACTTC.